The 18 T cell receptor beta chains below all came from one sample that was sequenced in a study of blood T cells in healthy people across ages (dated by TCRdb to the mid-2010s). The library came from 5' RACE. TCRdb lists the instrument as Illumina HiSeq 2500. A second PCR of 7 to 11 cycles was performed with a sample-barcoded 5' primer and a J-beta primer mix. TCRdb itself trimmed the public reads at Q25 with fastp, ran MiXCR and retained productive beta chains. Every entry covers one CDR3 protein and lists the most common genes and DNA from its rows. The sample table shows roughly 1.5 million distinct CDR3 sequences, and approximately 43% are seen once. The leading ten clones occupy around 4% of the sample. The sample consisted of blood. The receptors shown here come from a woman between 18 and 30 years old in good health.

This clonotype has just a few counts. The J gene is TRBJ1-5, the V gene TRBV6-6; D is unresolved. The germline V gene encodes CDR1 MNHNY and CDR2 SVGAGI (reference sequence). The CDR3 has 13 amino acids. Trimming removed 2 bases from V and 6 bases from J, with 8 bases in between. CDR3 amino acids: CASSYVGFQPQHF. The DNA of the CDR3 is TGTGCCAGCAGTTACGTGGGGTTTCAGCCCCAGCATTTT.

The genes are TRBV7-6 and TRBJ2-7, with a possible D match to TRBD2 (7 bases). Germline lookup yields CDR1 SGHVS and CDR2 FNYEAQ. With 5 bases removed from V and 6 bases from J, the gap between germline ends came to 14 bases. This CDR3 has 13 residues. The CDR3 spells CASSVGGVTEQYF. DNA for the CDR3: TGTGCCAGCAGCGTAGGGGGGGTTACCGAGCAGTACTTC.

This clonotype was observed a few times. The V call is TRBV5-5, the J call TRBJ1-2, with D perhaps TRBD1 (5 bases). The V gene's germline CDR1 is SGHKS and CDR2 YYEKEE (reference sequence). This CDR3 is built from 15 residues. Trimming took off 0 bases at V and 7 bases at J, with 16 bases between the two ends. The CDR3 is CASSLVGVLLSGYTF. CDR3 in DNA: TGTGCCAGCAGCTTGGTAGGGGTCTTATTGAGTGGCTACACCTTC.

This clonotype was seen repeatedly, ten times or more. V usage is TRBV7-2 and J usage is TRBJ1-2; D remains unclear. The germline gives CDR1 SGHTA, CDR2 FQGNSA. The CDR3 spans 13 residues. V lost 2 bases, J lost 1 base, and 5 bases lay in between. CDR3: CASSLQLNYGYTF. The CDR3 DNA reads TGTGCCAGCAGCTTACAGCTTAACTATGGCTACACCTTC.

The CDR3 protein is CASSFDGYNQPQHF. CDR3 nucleotides: TGTGCCAGCAGCTTTGACGGCTACAATCAGCCCCAGCATTTT. The chain joins TRBV7-9 to TRBJ1-5, with D hard to call. This CDR3 has 14 amino acids. The V gene lost 3 bases and the J gene lost 3 bases, with 9 bases spanning the gap. Looked up from germline, CDR1 is SEHNR and CDR2 is FQNEAQ (reference sequence). The whole variable domain, remainder taken from reference TRBV7-9 and TRBJ1-5, is DTGVSQNPRHKITKRGQNVTFRCDPISEHNRLYWYRQTLGQGPEFLTYFQNEAQLEKSRLLSDRFSAERPKGSFSTLEIQRTEQGDSAMYLCASSFDGYNQPQHFGDGTRLSIL.

This clonotype was seen a handful of times. The chain combines TRBV5-1 with TRBJ2-1; 9 bases match TRBD2. The CDR3 is 15 residues long. The J segment lost 9 bases and the V segment lost 3 bases, leaving 10 bases of the junction unmatched. The germline CDR1 and CDR2 sequences are SGHRS and YFSETQ. The CDR3 sequence: CASSSRGGLDPEQFF. The DNA for the CDR3 is TGCGCCAGCAGCTCGCGGGGGGGCCTAGATCCTGAGCAGTTCTTC.

V is TRBV5-1 and J is TRBJ2-5, with TRBD1 matching over 8 bases. Germline values: CDR1 SGHRS, CDR2 YFSETQ. This CDR3 region has 17 residues. The V gene end was trimmed by 7 bases and the J gene end by 4 bases; junction bases not matched to a gene: 18. The CDR3 spells CASDRGRLGTTRETQYF. CDR3 in DNA: TGCGCCAGCGACAGGGGACGACTTGGCACGACGCGAGAGACCCAGTACTTC.

The chain uses TRBV4-1 and TRBJ1-2; possibly TRBD1 for D (5 bases). The ends were cut back, 0 bases at V and 5 bases at J, with 13 bases in the middle. From germline, CDR1 is MGHRA and CDR2 YSYEKL. The CDR3 is 15 amino acids. CDR3 bases: TGCGCCAGCAGCCAAGAAATGGGGGTCTTATATGGCTACACCTTC. Its translation is CASSQEMGVLYGYTF.

V is TRBV4-3 and J is TRBJ2-6; D is ambiguous. The CDR3 runs to 15 residues. Germline V gene data show CDR1 as LGHNA and CDR2 as YSLEER. The ends were cut back, 1 base at V and 2 bases at J, with 6 bases in the middle. The CDR3 here is CASSQAATGANVLTF. The CDR3 DNA sequence: TGCGCCAGCAGCCAAGCGGCCACTGGGGCCAACGTCCTGACTTTC.

The rearrangement links TRBV3-1 to TRBJ2-1, with TRBD2 matching over 8 bases. The J segment lost 7 bases and the V segment lost 6 bases, leaving 8 bases of the junction unmatched. From germline, CDR1 is LGHDT and CDR2 YNNKEL (reference sequence). The CDR3 loop spans 14 amino acids. CDR3 residues: CASSHVAGLNEQFF. The CDR3 DNA reads as TGTGCCAGCAGTCACGTAGCGGGGTTAAATGAGCAGTTCTTC.

Only one count was recorded for this clonotype. This sequence joins TRBV11-2 and TRBJ2-3, with TRBD2 matching over 10 bases. Germline V lookup: CDR1 SGHAT, CDR2 FQNNGV. CDR3 length: 15 amino acids. The V gene end was trimmed by 1 base and the J gene end by 5 bases; junction bases not matched to a gene: 3. In DNA, the CDR3 is TGTGCCAGCAGCTTAGGCCAGCGGGGGGGAGATACGCAGTATTTT. Translating gives CASSLGQRGGDTQYF. Looking up the rest from reference TRBV11-2 and TRBJ2-3 gives the full variable domain: EAGVAQSPRYKIIEKRQSVAFWCNPISGHATLYWYQQILGQGPKLLIQFQNNGVVDDSQLPKDRFSAERLKGVDSTLKIQPAKLEDSAVYLCASSLGQRGGDTQYFGPGTRLTVL.

Ten or more counts support this clonotype. The chain joins TRBV29-1 to TRBJ2-3; D is perhaps TRBD2 (5 bases). The V and J ends lost 6 bases and 4 bases respectively, with 17 bases between them. In germline, CDR1 is SQVTM, CDR2 ANQGSEA. This CDR3 has 14 amino acids. CDR3: CSVRASLRPDTQYF. CDR3 DNA: TGCAGCGTCCGGGCTAGCTTACGGCCAGATACGCAGTATTTT.

Here the CDR3 reads CSARGSPGRPESPLHF. The CDR3 region has the DNA TGCAGTGCTAGAGGAAGTCCAGGACGGCCCGAATCACCCCTCCACTTT. The chain is built from TRBV20-1 and TRBJ1-6, with no clear D. CDR1 DFQATT and CDR2 SNEGSKA come from the germline V gene (reference sequence). The CDR3 is 16 amino acids. The V gene lost 1 base and the J gene lost 10 bases, with 20 bases spanning the gap.

V usage is TRBV5-1 and J usage is TRBJ2-1, with TRBD2 matching over 7 bases. Germline CDR1 reads SGHRS; CDR2 reads YFSETQ. CDR3 size: 15 residues. Germline trimming cut 4 bases from V and 4 bases from J; bases unmatched to any gene: 8. The DNA of the CDR3 is TGCGCCAGCAGCCCTCAACTAGCGACTTACAATGAGCAGTTCTTC. Translation: CASSPQLATYNEQFF.

This clonotype was counted between two and nine times. The CDR3 nucleotides are TGTGCCAGCAGCCAAGATGCGGACAGCTATGGCTACACCTTC. This translates into CASSQDADSYGYTF. This chain joins TRBV3-1 and TRBJ1-2; a possible D gene is TRBD1 (6 bases). The CDR3 runs 14 residues. V was shortened by 0 bases and J by 4 bases, with 9 bases between the two germline ends. Germline V gene sequence: CDR1 LGHDT, CDR2 YNNKEL (reference sequence).

A remark on this clonotype: The junction departs from the called germline gene at one end, perhaps through a read error. V and J are TRBV12-3 or TRBV12-4 and TRBJ1-5; TRBD1 might be the D (6 bases). CDR3 length equals 15 residues. CDR3 in amino acids: CTSRGGQPWDQPQHF. The CDR3 nucleotides are TGTACCAGCAGGGGAGGACAACCCTGGGATCAGCCCCAGCATTTT.

This clonotype was found a few times. The chain has TRBV27 and TRBJ1-5; 7 bases fit TRBD1. Germline V gene lookup returns CDR1 MNHEY and CDR2 SMNVEV (reference sequence). The junction had 6 bases not matched to a gene; V was cut back by 5 bases and J by 5 bases. The CDR3 loop spans 14 amino acids. This chain's CDR3 is CASSPGQRYQPQHF. The CDR3 nucleotides read TGTGCCAGCAGTCCGGGACAGCGCTATCAGCCCCAGCATTTT.

V gene TRBV7-9 combines with J gene TRBJ1-6; D call uncertain. Germline loops: CDR1 SEHNR, CDR2 FQNEAQ (reference sequence). V lost 7 bases and J lost 5, with 15 bases in between. The CDR3 extends over 15 amino acids. CDR3 amino acids: CASTPLVGNNSPLHF. CDR3 nucleotides: TGTGCCAGCACCCCTTTGGTAGGGAATAATTCACCCCTCCACTTT. Drawing the rest from reference TRBV7-9 and TRBJ1-6, the complete variable domain is DTGVSQNPRHKITKRGQNVTFRCDPISEHNRLYWYRQTLGQGPEFLTYFQNEAQLEKSRLLSDRFSAERPKGSFSTLEIQRTEQGDSAMYLCASTPLVGNNSPLHFGNGTRLTVT.